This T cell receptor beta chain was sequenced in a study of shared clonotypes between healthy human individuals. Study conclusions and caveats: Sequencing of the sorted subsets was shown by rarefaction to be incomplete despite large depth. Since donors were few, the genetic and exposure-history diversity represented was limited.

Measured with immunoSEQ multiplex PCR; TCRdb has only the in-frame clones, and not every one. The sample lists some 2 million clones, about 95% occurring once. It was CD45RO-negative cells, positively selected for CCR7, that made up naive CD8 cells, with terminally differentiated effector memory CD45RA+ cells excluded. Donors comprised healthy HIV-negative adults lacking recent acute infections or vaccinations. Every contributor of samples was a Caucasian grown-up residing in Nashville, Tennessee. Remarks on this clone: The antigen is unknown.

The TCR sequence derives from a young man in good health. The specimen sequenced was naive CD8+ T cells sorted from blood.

CDR3 sequence (DNA): TGTGCCAGCAGCGGCATGGGACAGAGTGCTGGAAACACCATATATTTT. It specifies CASSGMGQSAGNTIYF. The chain uses TRBV9 and TRBJ1-3; 7 nucleotides align to TRBD1. This CDR3 contains 16 residues. With 3 bases clipped from V and 2 bases from J, the junction kept 8 bases outside the gene matches. Germline-derived CDR1 and CDR2 are SGDLS and YYNGEE. The full variable domain, completed using reference TRBV9 and TRBJ1-3, is DSGVTQTPKHLITATGQRVTLRCSPRSGDLSVYWYQQSLDQGLQFLIQYYNGEERAKGNILERFSAQQFPDLHSELNLSSLELGDSALYFCASSGMGQSAGNTIYFGEGSWLTVV.